This is a list of T cell receptor beta chains from one sample in a study of T-cell reconstitution after alpha-beta-depleted transplantation in children. MiXCR, run by TCRdb on the PCR reads, gives a single entry per CDR3 protein. The data show a few hundred thousand distinct CDR3 sequences, with around 9.5% seen just once and 6.2% held by the top ten. The source material was PBMCs from the stem cell graft donor, sampled from the stem cell graft. The receptors come from a human donor who donated a stem cell graft to a child with acute lymphoblastic leukemia. The CDR3 runs from the conserved cysteine through the conserved F or W. A D gene is named only where the DNA matches it firmly. The size entry is marked missing in some rows and otherwise reads once, few, many or a size class.

length,V,J,size,D,DNA,CDR3
17,TRBV5-1,TRBJ2-2,few,-,TGCGCCAGCAGCTGGTCCCAGGGGGGGCTGAACACCGGGGAGCTGTTTTTT,CASSWSQGGLNTGELFF
14,TRBV7-8,TRBJ2-7,-,-,TGTGCCAGCAGCTTAAGGGCGGGGTCCTACGAGCAGTACTTC,CASSLRAGSYEQYF
16,TRBV27,TRBJ2-3,many,TRBD1,TGTGCCAGCAGGAAGATACAGGGGGCTGGCACAGATACGCAGTATTTT,CASRKIQGAGTDTQYF
13,TRBV6-5,TRBJ2-7,many,TRBD2,TGTGCCAGCAGTTACTCCTCGACTAGCCGGCAGTACTTC,CASSYSSTSRQYF
13,TRBV12-3/TRBV12-4,TRBJ2-7,many,-,TGTGCCAGCAGTTTTAGCAATTCCTACGAGCAGTACTTC,CASSFSNSYEQYF
15,TRBV5-1,TRBJ2-5,-,-,TGCGCCAGCCGCGTCCTTGGGGGATTGGGAGAGACCCAGTACTTC,CASRVLGGLGETQYF
15,TRBV19,TRBJ1-5,-,TRBD1,TGTGCCAGTAGTATCTCAGGGGGCGGCAATCAGCCCCAGCATTTT,CASSISGGGNQPQHF
14,TRBV20-1,TRBJ1-5,few,TRBD1,TGCAGTGCTAGGGAGGACAGGCTCAATCAGCCCCAGCATTTT,CSAREDRLNQPQHF
12,TRBV11-2,TRBJ1-2,few,-,TGTGCCAGCAGCTTCCAGGGAAGCGGCTACACCTTC,CASSFQGSGYTF
15,TRBV6-5,TRBJ2-2,many,TRBD1,TGTGCCAGCAGTCGGGACAGTTCGAACACCGGGGAGCTGTTTTTT,CASSRDSSNTGELFF
14,TRBV5-1,TRBJ2-2,many,-,TGCGCCAGCAGCTTGGATTGGGGCACCGGGGAGCTGTTTTTT,CASSLDWGTGELFF
17,TRBV10-3,TRBJ2-3,many,TRBD2,TGTGCCATCAGTGGAATCGCTAGCGGGGGTGGAACAGATACGCAGTATTTT,CAISGIASGGGTDTQYF